This record covers a single T cell receptor (beta chain). The clone's antigen remains unknown. No base-level quality is on record; no much larger clone is a single base apart. The source of the sample is a study of PD-1 blockade in classical Hodgkin lymphoma (dated by TCRdb to 2020 to 2021). Context from the whole study: Nivolumab dosing was 3 mg/kg intravenously every 2 weeks, continuing until either disease progression or unacceptable toxicity. The study used TCR beta sequencing and CyTOF to define a peripheral blood immune signature of response to PD-1 blockade in classical Hodgkin lymphoma.

The germline V gene encodes CDR1 MNHEY and CDR2 SMNVEV (reference sequence). The CDR3, from cysteine to phenylalanine, totals 15 residues. The sequence is cut down to CDR3 DNA, 45 bases in frame from base 1. Trimming costs V 3 bases and J 7 bases, and their ends lie 15 bases apart. The Qiagen DNeasy kit was used to extract genomic DNA both from unsorted PBMCs and from the negatively selected CD4+ and CD8+ fractions. Amplification of TCR beta CDR3 regions was done by immunoSEQ multiplex PCR with primers that anneal to V and J segments. Amplification bias was minimized using a synthetic immune receptor repertoire, and residual bias was removed computationally after sequencing. Processing in the source paper ran as follows. Repertoire diversity was quantified as the Shannon entropy index using custom Python scripts. Unsorted, CD4+ and CD8+ repertoires were analyzed separately, except for combined analyses in which CD4+ and CD8+ sequences were merged in silico. A clone was considered expanded if an increase in frequency of at least 2-fold after treatment relative to C1D1 was found, and a pseudocount of 0.5 was applied to clones undetected at baseline. Singleton clones were defined as clones with 0 or 1 copy at C1D1, and non-singleton clones were defined as clones with 2 or more copies. Clones expanded in unsorted samples were labelled as CD4+, CD8+ or unknown by matching protein sequences in sorted samples from the same patient. Wilcoxon tests on paired samples were used to test changes in diversity from C1D1 to C4D1. TCRdb provides this immuneACCESS table in a form limited to in-frame rearrangements. Some clones are lacking; in checked studies, under half of them reflect an unresolved V gene, and why the rest are absent is not known. V and J calls and clone size come straight from that table; D and trimming were deduced from the DNA. Here the sample has tens of thousands of clones; approximately 94% occur a single time. The ten largest clones capture approximately 8.2% of the sample.

The time point label for this specimen denotes: cycle 1 day 1 (C1D1), immediately before nivolumab initiation. Every trial patient had relapsed following autologous stem cell transplantation, and prior brentuximab vedotin exposure was what differed among cohorts A, B and C. The trial cohort comprised 60 or so patients with relapsed/refractory classical Hodgkin lymphoma whose best overall responses were complete response, partial response or progressive disease. In the multi-cohort phase II CheckMate 205 trial, trial patients received single-agent nivolumab. An independent review committee assessed best overall response by applying the 2007 International Working Group response criteria. PBMCs from the trial were collected at three points: immediately before nivolumab initiation (C1D1), and during therapy at cycle 2 day 1 and cycle 4 day 1. Peripheral blood was collected in 8 mL Vacutainer Cell Preparation Tubes, from which PBMCs were isolated by centrifugation and then cryopreserved.

Broad study findings and their caveats: Diversity was lower in patients who began nivolumab less than 1 year after ASCT, so these patients were left out of later analyses to avoid confounding by immune reconstitution. The study was restricted to a single clinical trial cohort, and the causes of repertoire differences, possibly disease activity or prior therapy, were left undefined. Baseline TCR diversity was reported as lower in newly diagnosed patients than in healthy donors, and lower still in relapsed/refractory patients. CD4+ but not CD8+ TCR diversity rose significantly by C4D1 (p=0.0027 vs p=0.16), most apparent in complete responders (p=0.02). Trial patients with a complete response had baseline diversity similar to that of newly diagnosed patients, while partial responders and progressors had significantly lower diversity.

The source of this sequence is a human donor with classical Hodgkin lymphoma. The sample in question was peripheral blood mononuclear cells (PBMCs), obtained at baseline. The V and J segments used are TRBV27 and TRBJ2-2; a weak D assignment points to TRBD1 (5 bases agree). The CDR3 is CASSFGAYRSGELFF. Read as DNA, the sequence is TGTGCCAGCAGTTTTGGGGCTTATCGGAGCGGGGAGCTGTTTTTT.